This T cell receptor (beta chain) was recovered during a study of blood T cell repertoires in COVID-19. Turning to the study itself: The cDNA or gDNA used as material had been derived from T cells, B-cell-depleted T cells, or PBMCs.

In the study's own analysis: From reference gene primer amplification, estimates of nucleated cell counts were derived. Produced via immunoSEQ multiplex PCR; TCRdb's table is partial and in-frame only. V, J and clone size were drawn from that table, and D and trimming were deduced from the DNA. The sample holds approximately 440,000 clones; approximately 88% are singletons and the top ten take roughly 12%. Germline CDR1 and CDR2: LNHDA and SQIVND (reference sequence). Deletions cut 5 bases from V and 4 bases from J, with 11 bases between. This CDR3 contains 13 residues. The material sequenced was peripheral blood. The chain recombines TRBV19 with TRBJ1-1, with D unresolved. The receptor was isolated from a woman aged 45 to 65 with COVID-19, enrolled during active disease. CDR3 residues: CASSRTAGTEAFF. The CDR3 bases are TGTGCCAGTAGTCGTACCGCGGGCACTGAAGCTTTCTTT.